The 8 T cell receptor beta chains reported below all come from one sample, sequenced in a study of T cells in Graves' hyperthyroidism and ophthalmopathy. The CDR3 regions of TCR beta were amplified from RNA transcripts. First-round RT-PCR of the TCR CDR3 relied on the HTBI primer set. TCRdb processed the multiplex PCR reads anew with MiXCR; each CDR3 protein has one entry. The table includes hundreds of thousands of distinct CDR3 sequences, approximately 19% detected once. Sequenced sample: blood. The receptor source for this set is a woman aged 45-65 years with Graves' hyperthyroidism that later progressed to Graves' ophthalmopathy.

This clonotype appeared a few times. The chain combines TRBV6-2 or TRBV6-3 with TRBJ2-2; D not resolved. The germline CDR1 and CDR2 sequences are MNHEY and SVGEGT. The CDR3 length is 14 residues. V was pared by 5 bases and J by 2 bases, with 9 bases between. CDR3 sequence (DNA): TGTGCCAGCAGTCAAACACGAAACACCGGGGAGCTGTTTTTT. Its protein is CASSQTRNTGELFF.

This chain joins TRBV20-1 and TRBJ1-5; D not resolved. The ends were cut back, 3 bases at V and 4 bases at J, with 13 bases in the middle. CDR1 and CDR2 from the germline V gene are DFQATT and SNEGSKA (reference sequence). The CDR3 covers 14 residues. The CDR3 loop is CSARATAPNQPQHF. CDR3 coding DNA: TGCAGTGCTAGGGCTACAGCTCCGAATCAGCCCCAGCATTTT.

The sample holds many counts of this clonotype. The gene calls are TRBV18 and TRBJ1-1, with D unclear. The CDR3 runs 12 residues. With 3 bases removed from V and 3 bases from J, the gap between germline ends came to 5 bases. Germline CDR1 KGHSH, CDR2 LQKENI. In nucleotides, the CDR3 is TGTGCCAGCTCACCTGAACACACTGAAGCTTTCTTT. Encoded protein: CASSPEHTEAFF.

With regard to this clonotype: A junction end diverges from the germline sequence, so it may reflect a read error. This chain links TRBV18 with TRBJ2-3; tentative D call: TRBD1 (5 bases). The CDR3 consists of 15 residues. Germline V gene sequence: CDR1 KGHSH, CDR2 LQKENI. CDR3 sequence reads: CVSSPLQGRTDTQYF. CDR3 DNA sequence: TGTGTCAGCTCACCACTTCAGGGTCGCACAGATACGCAGTATTTT.

This clonotype showed up just a few times. The chain uses TRBV30 and TRBJ2-7; possibly TRBD1 for D (6 bases). V lost 6 bases and J 2 bases, leaving 17 bases between the germline ends. CDR1 and CDR2 (germline): GTSNPN, SVGIG (reference sequence). This CDR3 has 14 amino acids. CDR3 nucleotides: TGTGCCTGTATCGAACAGGGCCTGGCCTACGAGCAGTACTTC. The encoded protein is CACIEQGLAYEQYF.

This clonotype turned up a few times. V is TRBV5-5 and J is TRBJ2-5; 9 bases agree with TRBD1. V dropped 3 bases and J dropped 4; count of bases not matched to a gene: 13. CDR3 length equals 17 residues. The germline gives CDR1 SGHKS, CDR2 YYEKEE (reference sequence). CDR3 amino acids: CASSSTSAGTGLETQYF. In DNA, the CDR3 is TGTGCCAGCAGCTCCACCTCTGCCGGGACAGGGTTAGAGACCCAGTACTTC.

Ten or more counts support this clonotype. This chain links TRBV11-2 with TRBJ1-4; TRBD1 is a possible D gene (5 bases). The CDR3 loop spans 16 amino acids. Germline lookup yields CDR1 SGHAT and CDR2 FQNNGV. The V and J ends lost 4 bases and 5 bases respectively, with 17 bases between them. CDR3: CASSSLGWGGNEKLFF. The CDR3 DNA follows: TGTGCCAGCAGCTCCCTAGGTTGGGGGGGGAATGAAAAACTGTTTTTT.

The rearrangement uses TRBV18 and TRBJ1-6; TRBD1 matches at 11 bases. After removal of 3 bases from V and 6 bases from J, the junction contained 1 base not matched to a gene. Germline CDR1 KGHSH, CDR2 LQKENI. The CDR3 consists of 15 residues. CDR3 DNA: TGTGCCAGCTCACCTGGGACAGGGGGTAATTCACCCCTCCACTTT. This gives the protein CASSPGTGGNSPLHF.